The 9 T cell receptor beta chains presented below share a single source sample, sequenced in a study. TCRdb independently ran MiXCR on the 5' RACE reads; one entry per CDR3 protein. The table lists about 53,000 distinct CDR3 sequences, approximately 25% of them singletons. Source material: tumor-infiltrating naive CD4+ T cells sorted from the breast tumor. Subset in this sample: naive CD4+ T cells, CD4+CD45RA+CD25-. These receptors originate from a female donor with breast cancer.

This clonotype occurred a few times. This chain links TRBV5-1 with TRBJ2-3; D gene ambiguous. CDR3 length: 17 amino acids. The V gene lost 4 bases and the J gene lost 6 bases, with 24 bases spanning the gap. Per germline, CDR1 SGHRS and CDR2 YFSETQ. CDR3 in amino acids: CASSKTHRPDARDTQYF. The DNA of the CDR3 is TGCGCCAGCAGCAAAACCCATAGGCCCGACGCCAGGGATACGCAGTATTTT.

V gene TRBV7-2 combines with J gene TRBJ1-2; 7 nucleotides line up with TRBD1. V shed 5 bases and J 7 bases; nucleotides not matched to a gene: 13. Germline-derived CDR1 and CDR2 are SGHTA and FQGNSA. There are 15 residues in the CDR3. In DNA form, the CDR3 reads TGTGCCAGCAGCCCAGAAGCAGGGGGGCTGTCTGGCTACACCTTC. Its translation is CASSPEAGGLSGYTF.

With regard to this clonotype: A junction end diverges from the germline sequence, so it may reflect a read error. This chain links TRBV6-6 with TRBJ2-1; D remains ambiguous. CDR3 length equals 12 residues. Germline CDR1 reads MNHNY; CDR2 reads SVGAGI (reference sequence). The CDR3 nucleotides read TGTGCCAGCGGTTACGACGGGAATGAGCAGTTCTTC. Amino acid sequence: CASGYDGNEQFF.

This clonotype was counted only a few times. This rearrangement joins TRBV29-1 to TRBJ1-2; 10 bases are a match to TRBD1. V shed 6 bases and J 6 bases; nucleotides not matched to a gene: 7. CDR1 is SQVTM, CDR2 ANQGSEA, per germline. This CDR3 has 13 amino acids. The CDR3 loop reads CSVATGGINGYTF. For the CDR3, the DNA is TGCAGCGTGGCGACAGGGGGCATCAATGGCTACACCTTC.

V gene TRBV15 combines with J gene TRBJ2-7; 8 bases fit TRBD2. This CDR3 is built from 16 residues. V trimming: 0 bases; J trimming: 8 bases; junction bases outside the gene matches: 12. Per germline, CDR1 LNHNV and CDR2 YYDKDF (reference sequence). CDR3 in amino acids: CATSRDLPREGVKQYF. The CDR3 DNA follows: TGTGCCACCAGCAGAGATCTGCCCCGGGAGGGCGTGAAGCAGTACTTC.

This clonotype came up a few times. J is TRBJ1-1 and V is TRBV27; D may be TRBD1 (5 bases). Germline CDR1 is MNHEY and CDR2 is SMNVEV (reference sequence). Trimming stripped 6 bases from V and 6 bases from J, with 14 bases between. The length of the CDR3 is 13 residues. Here the CDR3 reads CASRATWGAEAFF. CDR3 in DNA: TGTGCCAGCAGGGCAACTTGGGGCGCTGAAGCTTTCTTT.

Note on this clonotype: As the CDR3 is not closed by the conserved phenylalanine or tryptophan, this likely results from a read error. The chain employs TRBV7-9 and TRBJ1-1; the D gene is possibly TRBD1 (6 bases). The CDR3 loop spans 14 amino acids. Trimming removed 3 bases from V and 4 bases from J, with 12 bases in between. Germline-derived CDR1 and CDR2 are SEHNR and FQNEAQ (reference sequence). The DNA of the CDR3 is TGTGCCAGCAGCTTTTCCCAGGGGAGCACTGAAGCTTTCATT. As protein: CASSFSQGSTEAFI.

This clonotype showed up many times. In DNA, the CDR3 is TGTGCCAGCAGCCCTGGTACCCCGGGGGAAAAACTGTTTTTT. It encodes CASSPGTPGEKLFF. V is TRBV7-2 and J is TRBJ1-4; D gene ambiguous. Germline V gene lookup returns CDR1 SGHTA and CDR2 FQGNSA. Trimming removed 5 bases at V and 8 bases at J, with 15 bases between. The CDR3 loop spans 14 amino acids.

Of note for this clonotype: A junction boundary mismatches the germline segment, possibly from a read error. This sequence joins TRBV5-1 and TRBJ1-1; D not certain. Germline CDR1 reads SGHRS; CDR2 reads YFSETQ. The CDR3 extends over 15 amino acids. Written as DNA, the CDR3 is TGCGCCAGCAGCTTAAATTCTATCCCGAACGCTGAAGCTTTCTTT. It encodes CASSLNSIPNAEAFF.